Sequencing of this TCR beta chain was carried out in a study of T cells in Graves' hyperthyroidism and ophthalmopathy. On the study more broadly: It was at initial diagnosis, before any treatment, that peripheral blood was collected.

This clonotype has at least ten counts. Pregnant or lactating patients were excluded, as were those with uncontrolled infection or other autoimmune disease. Diagnoses were established using clinical symptoms, serum thyroxine and TRAb, thyroid ultrasound and orbital computed tomography. There were TCR beta CDR3 regions amplified from RNA transcripts. TCR CDR3 regions were first amplified by RT-PCR with HTBI primers. TCRdb independently ran MiXCR on the multiplex PCR reads; one entry per CDR3 protein. The repertoire holds 450,000 to 650,000 distinct CDR3 sequences, 12% to 15% seen once, with 7.1% in the top ten. Germline CDR1 is KGHSH and CDR2 is LQKENI. Germline trimming cut 4 bases from V and 9 bases from J; bases unmatched to any gene: 8. This CDR3 region has 14 residues.

Sequences were obtained from blood. The clonotype was recovered from a young woman with Graves' ophthalmopathy. V is TRBV18 and J is TRBJ1-5; 8 nucleotides line up with TRBD1. This chain's CDR3 is CASSHRTGFRPQHF. The CDR3 DNA sequence: TGTGCCAGCTCACATCGGACAGGGTTTAGGCCCCAGCATTTT.